A selection of T cell receptor beta chains follows, all from one sample in a study of OX40 agonist ivuxolimab in advanced cancers. Data came from immunoSEQ multiplex PCR; TCRdb stores just in-frame clones and leaves some out. The sample has about 55,000 clones, 86% seen once. Sequences were derived from CD4+ or CD8+ T cells sorted from blood, sampled in a trial of the OX40 agonist ivuxolimab. These receptors were obtained from an adult with an advanced solid tumor such as melanoma, head and neck, liver or kidney cancer. Each CDR3 is given with its conserved first and last residue. A D gene is named only where the DNA matches it firmly. Clone size is stated in some rows and not others, as once, few, many or a class when expanded.

clone_size: -
d_call: -
j_call: TRBJ2-7
v_call: TRBV5-4
cdr3_nt: TGTGCCAGCAGCCTGACTGGGGCCTACGAGCAGTACTTC
cdr3_aa: CASSLTGAYEQYF

clone_size: -
d_call: -
j_call: TRBJ2-2
v_call: TRBV6-5
cdr3_nt: TGTGCCAGCAGACGCGACGCCGGGGAGCTGTTTTTT
cdr3_aa: CASRRDAGELFF

clone_size: -
d_call: TRBD1
j_call: TRBJ1-1
v_call: TRBV19
cdr3_nt: TGTGCCAGTAGTATAGATCGAGTAGGGGGCGAGAACACTGAAGCTTTCTTT
cdr3_aa: CASSIDRVGGENTEAFF

clone_size: once
d_call: -
j_call: TRBJ2-7
v_call: TRBV27
cdr3_nt: TGTGCCAGCGCCGGATTGGGGAGAAGGGACGAGCAGTACTTC
cdr3_aa: CASAGLGRRDEQYF

clone_size: -
d_call: -
j_call: TRBJ1-1
v_call: TRBV5-5
cdr3_nt: TGTGCCAGCAGCTTAGAAGGGGGTATGAACACTGAAGCTTTCTTT
cdr3_aa: CASSLEGGMNTEAFF

clone_size: -
d_call: -
j_call: TRBJ2-1
v_call: TRBV6-6
cdr3_nt: TGTGCCAGCAGACGACTAGTCAATGAGCAGTTCTTC
cdr3_aa: CASRRLVNEQFF

clone_size: -
d_call: -
j_call: TRBJ2-5
v_call: TRBV6-6
cdr3_nt: TGTGCCAGCAGCCTAGTGTCGGGGCCCCAAGAGACCCAGTACTTC
cdr3_aa: CASSLVSGPQETQYF

clone_size: -
d_call: -
j_call: TRBJ2-1
v_call: TRBV6-5
cdr3_nt: TGTGCCAGCAGATCTTCCTACAATGAGCAGTTCTTC
cdr3_aa: CASRSSYNEQFF

clone_size: -
d_call: -
j_call: TRBJ2-3
v_call: TRBV5-1
cdr3_nt: TGCGCCAGCAGCTTGGCCGTACAGTACTACACAGATACGCAGTATTTT
cdr3_aa: CASSLAVQYYTDTQYF

clone_size: -
d_call: -
j_call: TRBJ1-2
v_call: TRBV10-3
cdr3_nt: TGTGCCATCAGTGAGTCGGAGGGACTGAACTATGGCTACACCTTC
cdr3_aa: CAISESEGLNYGYTF

clone_size: -
d_call: -
j_call: TRBJ1-1
v_call: TRBV2
cdr3_nt: TGTGCCAGCAGTGAAGGGGGGAGGACTGAAGCTTTCTTT
cdr3_aa: CASSEGGRTEAFF

clone_size: -
d_call: -
j_call: TRBJ2-1
v_call: TRBV5-6
cdr3_nt: TGTGCCAGCAGCTTGGTTGGGTTTAACAATGAGCAGTTCTTC
cdr3_aa: CASSLVGFNNEQFF

clone_size: once
d_call: -
j_call: TRBJ1-3
v_call: TRBV6-4
cdr3_nt: TGTGCCAGCAGCCCTACGGCAGGGATCTCTGGAAACACCATATATTTT
cdr3_aa: CASSPTAGISGNTIYF

clone_size: -
d_call: -
j_call: TRBJ2-6
v_call: TRBV27
cdr3_nt: TGTGCCAGCCGATTAGAGACTGGGGCCAACGTCCTGACTTTC
cdr3_aa: CASRLETGANVLTF

clone_size: -
d_call: -
j_call: TRBJ2-7
v_call: TRBV27
cdr3_nt: TGTGCCAGCAGTAATGGACAGGAGGGAACGAGCTACGAGCAGTACTTC
cdr3_aa: CASSNGQEGTSYEQYF

clone_size: -
d_call: -
j_call: TRBJ2-7
v_call: TRBV5-4
cdr3_nt: TGTGCCAGCAGAAGCACAGGGCGACCCTACGAGCAGTACTTC
cdr3_aa: CASRSTGRPYEQYF

clone_size: -
d_call: -
j_call: TRBJ2-3
v_call: TRBV6-5
cdr3_nt: TGTGCCAGCACCGGGACCACAGATACGCAGTATTTT
cdr3_aa: CASTGTTDTQYF

clone_size: -
d_call: -
j_call: TRBJ2-1
v_call: TRBV13
cdr3_nt: TGTGCCAGCAGCTTTGGGGGAGGAAATGAGCAGTTCTTC
cdr3_aa: CASSFGGGNEQFF

clone_size: -
d_call: -
j_call: TRBJ1-5
v_call: TRBV7-9
cdr3_nt: TGTGCCAGCAGCACGGGACACAATCAGCCCCAGCATTTT
cdr3_aa: CASSTGHNQPQHF

clone_size: -
d_call: -
j_call: TRBJ2-3
v_call: TRBV19
cdr3_nt: TGTGCCAGTAGTATCGGGACTAGCACAGATACGCAGTATTTT
cdr3_aa: CASSIGTSTDTQYF

clone_size: -
d_call: -
j_call: TRBJ1-3
v_call: TRBV23-1
cdr3_nt: TGCGCCAGCAGCCCTTGGTCCCACGGAGGCTTGAACTCTGGAAACACCATATATTTT
cdr3_aa: CASSPWSHGGLNSGNTIYF

clone_size: -
d_call: TRBD1
j_call: TRBJ1-5
v_call: TRBV4-3
cdr3_nt: TGCGCCAGCAGCCACGCGACAGGGACAGGGCAGCCCCAGCATTTT
cdr3_aa: CASSHATGTGQPQHF

clone_size: -
d_call: -
j_call: TRBJ1-3
v_call: TRBV6-5
cdr3_nt: TGTGCCAGCAGCCCATCTGGAAACACCATATATTTT
cdr3_aa: CASSPSGNTIYF

clone_size: -
d_call: -
j_call: TRBJ1-2
v_call: TRBV5-1
cdr3_nt: TGCGCCAGCAGCTTCGGAGGGGAAGACTATGGCTACACCTTC
cdr3_aa: CASSFGGEDYGYTF

clone_size: -
d_call: -
j_call: TRBJ1-1
v_call: TRBV13
cdr3_nt: TGTGCCAGCAGCTTCCGGGGCAGAGAAGCTTTCTTT
cdr3_aa: CASSFRGREAFF

clone_size: -
d_call: -
j_call: TRBJ1-1
v_call: TRBV4-2
cdr3_nt: TGTGCCAGCAGCCCTGAGCAGGAAGGAGCTGAAGCTTTCTTT
cdr3_aa: CASSPEQEGAEAFF

clone_size: -
d_call: TRBD1
j_call: TRBJ1-5
v_call: TRBV4-1
cdr3_nt: TGCGCCAGCAGCCAAAGTCGATCGACAGGGCGGAATCAGCCCCAGCATTTT
cdr3_aa: CASSQSRSTGRNQPQHF

clone_size: -
d_call: -
j_call: TRBJ2-1
v_call: TRBV7-8
cdr3_nt: TGTGCCAGCAGCTTAATGGAGGGGGGGGACAATGAGCAGTTCTTC
cdr3_aa: CASSLMEGGDNEQFF

clone_size: -
d_call: -
j_call: TRBJ2-7
v_call: TRBV7-6
cdr3_nt: TGTGCCAGCAGCTTCGGAGGAACCTACGAGCAGTACTTC
cdr3_aa: CASSFGGTYEQYF

clone_size: -
d_call: -
j_call: TRBJ1-1
v_call: TRBV6-5
cdr3_nt: TGTGCCAGCAGTTACCCGGGGATGGGGTGGACTGAAGCTTTCTTT
cdr3_aa: CASSYPGMGWTEAFF

clone_size: -
d_call: -
j_call: TRBJ2-1
v_call: TRBV27
cdr3_nt: TGTGCCAGCAGTTCCTACGGGACACCCGATTGGAATGAGCAGTTCTTC
cdr3_aa: CASSSYGTPDWNEQFF

clone_size: once
d_call: -
j_call: TRBJ2-5
v_call: TRBV5-6
cdr3_nt: TGTGCCAGCAGCTTGGGAATCACCGAGACCCAGTACTTC
cdr3_aa: CASSLGITETQYF

clone_size: -
d_call: -
j_call: TRBJ2-2
v_call: TRBV27
cdr3_nt: TGTGCCAGCAGTCTACAGGGTTTTAGTGCCGGGGAGCTGTTTTTT
cdr3_aa: CASSLQGFSAGELFF

clone_size: -
d_call: -
j_call: TRBJ2-6
v_call: TRBV14
cdr3_nt: TGTGCCAGCAGCCTAAGGGACGGTGGGGCCAACGTCCTGACTTTC
cdr3_aa: CASSLRDGGANVLTF

clone_size: once
d_call: -
j_call: TRBJ1-2
v_call: TRBV19
cdr3_nt: TGTGCCAGTAGTATTTTTGGTCAGGGGACCTATGGCTACACCTTC
cdr3_aa: CASSIFGQGTYGYTF

clone_size: -
d_call: -
j_call: TRBJ1-2
v_call: TRBV10-3
cdr3_nt: TGTGCCATCAGTGAGTCGAAGGGGATGTATGGCTACACCTTC
cdr3_aa: CAISESKGMYGYTF

clone_size: -
d_call: -
j_call: TRBJ2-7
v_call: TRBV10-3
cdr3_nt: TGTGCCATCAGGGGCGAGTACTACGAGCAGTACTTC
cdr3_aa: CAIRGEYYEQYF